This TCR beta chain was obtained from a study of cytomegalovirus exposure and HLA in healthy donors. Study summary: Genotyping showed about 80% of over 350 donors falling in the Caucasian-associated ancestry cluster. Study-level points and caveats: Associated with HLA alleles at 0.05 false discovery rate in a later analysis were approximately 17,000 TCR beta sequences. Later, an analysis found that common viral pathogens appeared to be linked with several of the most significant clusters. Indistinguishable V segments such as TRBV6-2 and TRBV6-3 were excluded.

Per germline, CDR1 SGHTA and CDR2 FQGNSA. CDR3 length: 15 residues. Trimming took 5 bases from V and 3 from J; bases not matched to a gene: 7. As concerns this clone: Its specificity is unknown.

The PCR used 60 Vbeta and 13 Jbeta primers. Sequencing was performed with immunoSEQ multiplex PCR; in TCRdb, only in-frame clones are kept and a portion is missing. The table lists around 110,000 clones, 81% of them singletons. This chain joins TRBV7-2 and TRBJ2-7; 10 bases fit TRBD2. The sequenced sample was PBMCs. The source of this sequence is a woman aged 30 to 39 in good health and CMV-seronegative. This CDR3 reads CASSPWASGSYEQYF. Written as DNA, the CDR3 is TGTGCCAGCAGCCCCTGGGCTAGCGGGAGCTACGAGCAGTACTTC.